A single sample gave rise to the 13 T cell receptor beta chains below, sequenced in a study of blood T cells in healthy people across ages. Alongside a J-beta primer mix, a sample-barcoded 5' primer served in a second PCR lasting about 7 to 12 cycles. TCRdb passed the 5' RACE reads through MiXCR, listing each CDR3 protein once. Altogether fewer than 2,000,000 distinct CDR3 sequences are present, roughly a third being singletons, with the ten largest covering about 11%. Sequencing was done on a sample of blood. These receptors all come from a woman aged 25 to 39 in good health.

This chain joins TRBV5-4 and TRBJ2-1; D not certain. The germline CDR1 and CDR2 sequences are SGHNT and YYREEE (reference sequence). This CDR3 contains 13 residues. Trimming shortened V by 1 base and J by 6 bases, and 8 bases separated the two germline ends. CDR3: CASSLRPLNEQFF. In DNA form, the CDR3 reads TGTGCCAGCAGCTTGAGACCCCTCAATGAGCAGTTCTTC.

The chain combines TRBV5-5 with TRBJ2-1, with D perhaps matching TRBD2 (6 bases). There are 15 residues in the CDR3. Trimming took 3 bases from V and 5 from J, leaving 15 bases between them. Per the germline V gene, CDR1 is SGHKS and CDR2 is YYEKEE (reference sequence). The CDR3 DNA follows: TGTGCCAGCAGCTCTATGGCGGGAAGCAACAATGAGCAGTTCTTC. This gives the protein CASSSMAGSNNEQFF.

This chain uses TRBV7-2 with TRBJ1-6; D possibly corresponds to TRBD1 (5 bases). There are 15 residues in the CDR3. Deletions cut 3 bases from V and 8 bases from J, with 14 bases between. From germline, CDR1 is SGHTA and CDR2 FQGNSA. In DNA, the CDR3 is TGTGCCAGCAGCTTGGGGGTCATCCGACATTCACCCCTCCACTTT. This codes for CASSLGVIRHSPLHF.

This clonotype came up a few times. The chain combines TRBV11-2 with TRBJ2-1; D remains unclear. Trimming removed 0 bases from V and 6 bases from J, with 9 bases in between. Germline loops: CDR1 SGHAT, CDR2 FQNNGV. The CDR3 totals 14 residues. CDR3: CASSLERLFNEQFF. DNA of the CDR3: TGTGCCAGCAGCTTAGAGCGGCTATTCAATGAGCAGTTCTTC.

The J gene is TRBJ2-1, the V gene TRBV30; D call uncertain. The germline gives CDR1 GTSNPN, CDR2 SVGIG (reference sequence). The V end lost 2 bases, the J end lost 5 bases, and 19 bases lay between the germline ends. The CDR3 is 16 residues long. The CDR3 sequence: CAWSIHTLGPNNEQFF. Written as DNA, the CDR3 is TGTGCCTGGAGTATCCATACACTCGGCCCGAACAATGAGCAGTTCTTC.

This clonotype turned up a few times. J is TRBJ2-1 and V is TRBV5-1, with 9 bases fitting TRBD1. Germline CDR1 and CDR2: SGHRS and YFSETQ. The CDR3 has 13 amino acids. V lost 3 bases to trimming and J lost 8 bases; unmatched junction nucleotides: 3. CDR3 residues: CASSWDRADEQFF. The CDR3 DNA reads as TGCGCCAGCAGCTGGGACAGGGCGGATGAGCAGTTCTTC.

The genes are TRBV6-6 and TRBJ2-7; D gene ambiguous. Germline-derived CDR1 and CDR2 are MNHNY and SVGAGI (reference sequence). The CDR3 runs to 13 residues. The V and J ends lost 2 bases and 6 bases respectively, with 11 bases between them. CDR3 residues: CASSYNRLGEQYF. As DNA, the CDR3 is TGTGCCAGCAGTTACAACCGGTTGGGCGAGCAGTACTTC.

CDR3 sequence reads: CAISESYRGYTF. Written as DNA, the CDR3 is TGTGCCATCAGTGAGTCGTATAGGGGCTACACCTTC. The gene calls are TRBV10-3 and TRBJ1-2; D uncertain. Germline CDR1 ENHRY, CDR2 SYGVKD. This CDR3 is built from 12 residues. V was clipped by 0 bases and J by 8 bases, with 7 bases between them.

This clonotype occurred a few times. The V gene is TRBV10-3, the J gene TRBJ1-1; 9 bases line up with TRBD1. The V gene's germline CDR1 is ENHRY and CDR2 SYGVKD. The CDR3 contains 14 residues. V was clipped by 3 bases and J by 8 bases; unmatched bases: 7. The CDR3 loop is CAISDGTGKREAFF. The DNA of the CDR3 is TGTGCCATCAGTGACGGGACAGGGAAGCGCGAAGCTTTCTTT.

On this clonotype itself: One junction end disagrees with the germline gene, perhaps due to a read error. This chain joins TRBV7-6 and TRBJ2-1, with D hard to call. The CDR3 loop spans 11 amino acids. Germline V gene data show CDR1 as SGHVS and CDR2 as FNYEAQ. The CDR3 nucleotides read TGTACCAGCAGCCTCGACAATGAGCAGTTCTTC. It translates to CTSSLDNEQFF.

The genes are TRBV12-3 or TRBV12-4 and TRBJ2-1; the D call may be TRBD1 or TRBD2 (5 bases each). The CDR3 runs to 17 residues. Trimming removed 5 bases from V and 3 bases from J, with 20 bases in between. The CDR3 here is CASSPPGLNSYYNEQFF. In nucleotides, the CDR3 is TGTGCCAGCAGTCCCCCGGGGCTGAACTCGTACTACAATGAGCAGTTCTTC.

The chain carries TRBV2 and TRBJ2-1, with 9 nucleotides matching TRBD2. The germline gives CDR1 SNHLY, CDR2 FYNNEI. The CDR3 is made up of 16 amino acids. The V gene end was trimmed by 0 bases and the J gene end by 8 bases; junction bases not matched to a gene: 8. CDR3 loop: CASSEAREGLQHEQFF. CDR3 nucleotide sequence: TGTGCCAGCAGTGAAGCGCGGGAGGGGTTACAACATGAGCAGTTCTTC.

The chain combines TRBV7-2 with TRBJ2-3; TRBD2 is a possible D gene (6 bases). The germline V gene encodes CDR1 SGHTA and CDR2 FQGNSA. Between the trimmed V and J ends, which lost 3 bases and 5 bases, there was a span of 24 bases. The CDR3 runs to 18 residues. The CDR3 DNA reads TGTGCCAGCAGCTTCCGGCACGTACTACCGGGAGCTGGAGATACGCAGTATTTT. Amino acid sequence: CASSFRHVLPGAGDTQYF. The entire variable domain, with the rest obtained from reference TRBV7-2 and TRBJ2-3, is as follows: GAGVSQSPSNKVTEKGKDVELRCDPISGHTALYWYRQSLGQGLEFLIYFQGNSAPDKSGLPSDRFSAERTGGSVSTLTIQRTQQEDSAVYLCASSFRHVLPGAGDTQYFGPGTRLTVL.